The rows below give T cell receptor beta chains drawn from one sample of a study of T cells in Graves' hyperthyroidism and ophthalmopathy. MiXCR, run by TCRdb on the multiplex PCR reads, gives a single entry per CDR3 protein. The sample records approximately 380,000 distinct CDR3 sequences, around 15% being singletons. Specimen: blood. These receptors all stem from a man aged 50 or older with Graves' ophthalmopathy. Each CDR3 is given without its conserved first and last residue. Fields, in order: clone size, V gene, J gene, CDR3 protein. Some rows have no size entry. The others give once, few or many, or a class for an expanded clone.

few	TRBV24-1	TRBJ2-1	ATSDSGATEYNEQF
.	TRBV6-1	TRBJ1-5	ASTKITGTWNQPQH
.	TRBV6-5	TRBJ2-7	ASSYSSGHTYEQY
.	TRBV20-1	TRBJ2-7	SARPLAGVWGQY
.	TRBV5-6	TRBJ2-7	ASTGTSGTPRDEQY
many	TRBV7-2	TRBJ1-2	ASSSTRVGRGYT
many	TRBV27	TRBJ2-1	ASSLDRSSYNEQF
many	TRBV11-3	TRBJ2-1	ASSLGEGDSSYNEQF
.	TRBV6-2/TRBV6-3	TRBJ1-5	ASRDKTGGGNQPQH
few	TRBV29-1	TRBJ1-2	SVESETNYGYT
many	TRBV30	TRBJ1-5	AWSVDSNQPQH
many	TRBV5-5	TRBJ2-5	ASSRQGTEGIGETQY
few	TRBV5-6	TRBJ2-7	ASSSSGHGGSYEQY
many	TRBV11-2	TRBJ2-4	ASSAFVQWSKNIQY